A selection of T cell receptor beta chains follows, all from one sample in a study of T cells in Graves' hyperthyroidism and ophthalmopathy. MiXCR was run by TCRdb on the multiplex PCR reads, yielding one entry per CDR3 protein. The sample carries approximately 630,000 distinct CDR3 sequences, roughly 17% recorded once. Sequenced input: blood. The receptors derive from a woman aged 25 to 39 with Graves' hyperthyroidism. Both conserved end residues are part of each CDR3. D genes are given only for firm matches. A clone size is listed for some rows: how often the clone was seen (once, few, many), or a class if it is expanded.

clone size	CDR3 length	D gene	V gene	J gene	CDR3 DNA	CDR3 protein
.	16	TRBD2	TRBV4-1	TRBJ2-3	TGCGCCAGCAGCCAAAGAGCGGGAGGGCGGGCAGATACGCAGTATTTT	CASSQRAGGRADTQYF
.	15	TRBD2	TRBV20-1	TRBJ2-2	TGCAGTGCCAAACTTAGCGGGAGAGTCACCGGGGAGCTGTTTTTT	CSAKLSGRVTGELFF
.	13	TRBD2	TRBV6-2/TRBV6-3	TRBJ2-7	TGTGCCAGCAGCCAGGGACTAGATTTCGAGCAGTACTTC	CASSQGLDFEQYF
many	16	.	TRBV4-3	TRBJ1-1	TGCGCCAGCAGCCAATTGTCTGCGGGAGTGAACACTGAAGCTTTCTTT	CASSQLSAGVNTEAFF
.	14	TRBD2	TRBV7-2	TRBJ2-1	TGTGCCAGCAGCTTACTAGCGGGACTAAATGAGCAGTTCTTC	CASSLLAGLNEQFF
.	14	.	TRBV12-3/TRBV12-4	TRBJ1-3	TGTGCCAGCAGTTTATGGCAGGCTGGAAACACCATATATTTT	CASSLWQAGNTIYF
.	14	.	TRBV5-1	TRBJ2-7	TGCGCCAGCAGCCCGGAAAACAGGGACTACGAGCAGTACTTC	CASSPENRDYEQYF
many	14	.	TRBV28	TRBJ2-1	TGTGCCAGCAGTGAGTCTAGCTCCTACAATGAGCAGTTCTTC	CASSESSSYNEQFF
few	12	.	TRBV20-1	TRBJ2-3	TGCAGTGCCGAGACGTTGGCAGATACGCAGTATTTT	CSAETLADTQYF
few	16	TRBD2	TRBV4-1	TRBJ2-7	TGCGCCAGCAGCCAATTTAGGGCTAGCGGGACCTACGAGCAGTACTTC	CASSQFRASGTYEQYF
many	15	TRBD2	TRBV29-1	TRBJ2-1	TGCAGCGTTGACGGAGCGGGAGGGCCCTACAATGAGCAGTTCTTC	CSVDGAGGPYNEQFF
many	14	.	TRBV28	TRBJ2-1	TGTGCCAGCGAATCCCCGACGGTATACAATGAGCAGTTCTTC	CASESPTVYNEQFF
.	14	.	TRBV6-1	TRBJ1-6	TGTGCCAGCAGTGGGACAAGCGGGGGTTCACCCCTCCACTTT	CASSGTSGGSPLHF
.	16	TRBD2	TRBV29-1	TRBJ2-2	TGCAGGTCGGGGGGGGTAGAGCTTCCGGACACCGGGGAGCTGTTTTTT	CRSGGVELPDTGELFF
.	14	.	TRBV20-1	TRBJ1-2	TGCAGTTCCCCCCGGACGGTTATAAACTATGGCTACACCTTC	CSSPRTVINYGYTF
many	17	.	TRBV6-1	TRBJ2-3	TGTGCCAGCAGTGGCTTCTCCAAGGGGGGGAGCACAGATACGCAGTATTTT	CASSGFSKGGSTDTQYF
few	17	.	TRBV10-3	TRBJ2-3	TGTGCCATCAGTGAGTCGATAATAGCGGATAGCACAGATACGCAGTATTTT	CAISESIIADSTDTQYF
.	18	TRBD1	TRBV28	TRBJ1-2	TGTGCCAGCAGGGGACAGAGATCTACCACAACAGCTAACTATGGCTACACCTTC	CASRGQRSTTTANYGYTF
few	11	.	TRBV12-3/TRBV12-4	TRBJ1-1	TGTGCCAGCAGCATAGCCGGGGCACCTTTCTTT	CASSIAGAPFF
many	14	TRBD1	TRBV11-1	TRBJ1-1	TGTGCCAGCAGCCTCGGAACAGGGGACACTGAAGCTTTCTTT	CASSLGTGDTEAFF
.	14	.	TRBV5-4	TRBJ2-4	TGTGCCACAACCGCCGTGGATAGGGGGAACATTCAGTACTTC	CATTAVDRGNIQYF
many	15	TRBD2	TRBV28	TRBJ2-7	TGTGCCAGCAGTTTTGGCGGGAGTAGTAACTACGAGCAGTACTTC	CASSFGGSSNYEQYF
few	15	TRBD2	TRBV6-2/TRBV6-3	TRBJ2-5	TGTGCCAGCAGTTACCTAGCGGGAAGAGCAGAGACCCAGTACTTC	CASSYLAGRAETQYF
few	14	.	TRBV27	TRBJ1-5	TGTGCCAGCAGTTATGGGCAGAGCAATCAGCCCCAGCATTTT	CASSYGQSNQPQHF
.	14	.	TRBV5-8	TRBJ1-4	TGTGCCAGCAGCTTGTTCGGGGTGGATGAAAAACTGTTTTTT	CASSLFGVDEKLFF
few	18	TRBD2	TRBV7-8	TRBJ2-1	TGCGCCAGCAGCCAAGGGCTAGCGGGAGGGCCTTACTACAATGAGCAGTTCTTC	CASSQGLAGGPYYNEQFF
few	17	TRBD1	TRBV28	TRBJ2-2	TGTGCCAGCATTTCGGGTCTCGGGACAGGGGCCGCCGGGGAGCTGTTTTTT	CASISGLGTGAAGELFF
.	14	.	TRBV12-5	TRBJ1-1	TGTGCTAGTGCAGGGGCGGAGGCGAACACTGAAGCTTTCTTT	CASAGAEANTEAFF
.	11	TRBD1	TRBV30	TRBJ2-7	TGTGCCTGGGCAGGGGGCGGGGAGCAGTACTTC	CAWAGGGEQYF